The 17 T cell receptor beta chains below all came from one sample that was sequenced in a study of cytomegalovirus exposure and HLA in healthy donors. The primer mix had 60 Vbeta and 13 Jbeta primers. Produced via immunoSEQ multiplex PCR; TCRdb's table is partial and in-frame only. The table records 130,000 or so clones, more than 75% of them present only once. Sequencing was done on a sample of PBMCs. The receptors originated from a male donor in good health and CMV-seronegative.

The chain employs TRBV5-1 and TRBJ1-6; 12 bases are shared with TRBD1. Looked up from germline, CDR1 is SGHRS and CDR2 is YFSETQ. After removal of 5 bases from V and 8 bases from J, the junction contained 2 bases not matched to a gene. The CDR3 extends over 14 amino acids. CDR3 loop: CASRGTGGYSPLHF. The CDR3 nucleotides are TGCGCCAGCAGGGGGACAGGGGGCTATTCACCCCTCCACTTT.

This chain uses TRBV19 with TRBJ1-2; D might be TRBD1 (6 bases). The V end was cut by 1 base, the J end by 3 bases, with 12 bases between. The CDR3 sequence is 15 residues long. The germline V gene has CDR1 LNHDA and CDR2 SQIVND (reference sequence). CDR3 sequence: CASSIVTGSDYGYTF. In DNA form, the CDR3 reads TGTGCCAGTAGTATAGTCACAGGGAGTGACTATGGCTACACCTTC.

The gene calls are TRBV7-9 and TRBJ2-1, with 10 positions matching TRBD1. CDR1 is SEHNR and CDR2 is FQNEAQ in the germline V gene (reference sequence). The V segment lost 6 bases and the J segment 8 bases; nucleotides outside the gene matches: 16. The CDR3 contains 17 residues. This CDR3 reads CASRGGTGVFGVDEQFF. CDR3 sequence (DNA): TGTGCCAGCAGGGGTGGGACAGGGGTTTTCGGTGTCGATGAGCAGTTCTTC.

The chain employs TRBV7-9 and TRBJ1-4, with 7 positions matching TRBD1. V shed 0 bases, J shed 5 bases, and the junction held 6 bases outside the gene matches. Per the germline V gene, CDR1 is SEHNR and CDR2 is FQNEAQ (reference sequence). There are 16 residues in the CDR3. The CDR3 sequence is CASSLALGTENEKLFF. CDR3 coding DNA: TGTGCCAGCAGCTTAGCCCTAGGGACAGAGAATGAAAAACTGTTTTTT.

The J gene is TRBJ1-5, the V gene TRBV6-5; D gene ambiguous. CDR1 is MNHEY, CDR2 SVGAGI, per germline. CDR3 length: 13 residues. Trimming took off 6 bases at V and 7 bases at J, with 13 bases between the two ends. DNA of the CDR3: TGTGCCAGCAGCCCCGCTGGGAGGCAGCCCCAGCATTTT. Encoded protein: CASSPAGRQPQHF.

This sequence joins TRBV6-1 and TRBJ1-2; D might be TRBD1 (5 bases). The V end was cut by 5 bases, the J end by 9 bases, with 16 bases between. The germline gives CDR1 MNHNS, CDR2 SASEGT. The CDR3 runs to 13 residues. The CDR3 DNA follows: TGTGCCAGCAGTCCTGGGGCAGGGTCGCGCTACACCTTC. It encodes CASSPGAGSRYTF.

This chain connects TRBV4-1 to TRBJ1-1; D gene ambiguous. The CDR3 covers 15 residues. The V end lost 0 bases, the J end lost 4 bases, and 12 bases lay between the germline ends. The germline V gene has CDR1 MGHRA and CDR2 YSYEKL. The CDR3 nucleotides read TGCGCCAGCAGCCAAGAAATACACACCCCCACTGAAGCTTTCTTT. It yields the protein CASSQEIHTPTEAFF.

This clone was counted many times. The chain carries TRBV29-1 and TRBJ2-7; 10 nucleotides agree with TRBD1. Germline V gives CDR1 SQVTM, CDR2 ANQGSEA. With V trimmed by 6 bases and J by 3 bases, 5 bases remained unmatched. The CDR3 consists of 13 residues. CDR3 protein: CSVGTGEGYEQYF. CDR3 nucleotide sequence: TGCAGCGTCGGGACAGGGGAGGGCTACGAGCAGTACTTC.

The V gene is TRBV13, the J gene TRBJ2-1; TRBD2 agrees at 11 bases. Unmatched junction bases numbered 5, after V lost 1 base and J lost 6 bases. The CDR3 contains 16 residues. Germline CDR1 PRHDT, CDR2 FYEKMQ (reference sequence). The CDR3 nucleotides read TGTGCCAGCAGCTTAGCGCTAGCGGGGGGCCCCAATGAGCAGTTCTTC. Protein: CASSLALAGGPNEQFF.

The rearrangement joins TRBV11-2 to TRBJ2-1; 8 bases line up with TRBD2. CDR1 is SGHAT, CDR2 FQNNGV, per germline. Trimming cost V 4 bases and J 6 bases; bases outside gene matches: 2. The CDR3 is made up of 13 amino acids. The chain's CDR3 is CASSYSGANEQFF. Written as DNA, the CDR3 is TGTGCCAGCAGCTATAGCGGGGCCAATGAGCAGTTCTTC.

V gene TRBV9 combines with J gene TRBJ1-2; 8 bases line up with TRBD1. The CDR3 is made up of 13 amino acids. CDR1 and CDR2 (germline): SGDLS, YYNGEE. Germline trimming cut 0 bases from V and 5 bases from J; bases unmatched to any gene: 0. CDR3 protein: CASSVGTGYGYTF. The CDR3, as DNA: TGTGCCAGCAGCGTAGGGACAGGGTATGGCTACACCTTC.

DNA for the CDR3: TGTGCCAGCAGCTTTGGGACTTCGTCCTACGAGCAGTACTTC. Translation gives CASSFGTSSYEQYF. V usage is TRBV7-2 and J usage is TRBJ2-7; possibly TRBD2 for D (6 bases). The CDR3 covers 14 residues. Trimming removed 3 bases from V and 1 base from J, with 10 bases in between. Germline V gives CDR1 SGHTA, CDR2 FQGNSA. Combining the CDR3 with reference TRBV7-2 and TRBJ2-7 gives the whole variable domain GAGVSQSPSNKVTEKGKDVELRCDPISGHTALYWYRQSLGQGLEFLIYFQGNSAPDKSGLPSDRFSAERTGGSVSTLTIQRTQQEDSAVYLCASSFGTSSYEQYFGPGTRLTVT.

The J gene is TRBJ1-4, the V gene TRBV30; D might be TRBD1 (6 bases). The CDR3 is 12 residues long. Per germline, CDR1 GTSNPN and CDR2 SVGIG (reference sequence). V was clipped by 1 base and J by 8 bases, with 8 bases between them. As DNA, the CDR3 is TGTGCCTGGAGTGGGGGGGGCGAAAAACTGTTTTTT. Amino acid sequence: CAWSGGGEKLFF. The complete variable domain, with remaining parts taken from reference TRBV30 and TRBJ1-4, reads SQTIHQWPATLVQPVGSPLSLECTVEGTSNPNLYWYRQAAGRGLQLLFYSVGIGQISSEVPQNLSASRPQDRQFILSSKKLLLSDSGFYLCAWSGGGEKLFFGSGTQLSVL.

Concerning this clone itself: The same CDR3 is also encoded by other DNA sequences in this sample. The CDR3 coding sequence is TGTGCCAGCAGCCCAAGACTAGCGGGGAGGGGAAATGAGCAGTTCTTC. This translates into CASSPRLAGRGNEQFF. This rearrangement joins TRBV11-2 to TRBJ2-1, with TRBD2 matching 11 bases. The CDR3 contains 16 residues. Germline V CDR1 and CDR2: SGHAT, FQNNGV. J gave up 7 bases and V 5 bases, and 10 bases lay outside the gene matches.

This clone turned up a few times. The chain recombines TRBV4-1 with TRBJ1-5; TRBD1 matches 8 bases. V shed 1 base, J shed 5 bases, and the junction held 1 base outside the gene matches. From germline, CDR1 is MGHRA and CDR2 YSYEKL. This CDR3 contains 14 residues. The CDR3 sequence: CASSQGTGYQPQHF. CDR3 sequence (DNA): TGCGCCAGCAGCCAAGGGACAGGGTATCAGCCCCAGCATTTT.

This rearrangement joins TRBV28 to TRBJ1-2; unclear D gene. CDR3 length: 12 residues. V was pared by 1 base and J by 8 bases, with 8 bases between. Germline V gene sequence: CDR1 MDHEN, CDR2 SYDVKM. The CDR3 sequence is CASSLYKRGYTF. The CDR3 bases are TGTGCCAGCAGTTTATATAAGCGGGGCTACACCTTC.

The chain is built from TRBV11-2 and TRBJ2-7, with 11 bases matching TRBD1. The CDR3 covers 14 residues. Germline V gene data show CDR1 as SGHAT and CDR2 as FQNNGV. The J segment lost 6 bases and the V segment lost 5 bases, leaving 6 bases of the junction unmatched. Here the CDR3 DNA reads TGTGCCAGCAGCGGGACAGGGGGTCTTGGCGAGCAGTACTTC. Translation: CASSGTGGLGEQYF.